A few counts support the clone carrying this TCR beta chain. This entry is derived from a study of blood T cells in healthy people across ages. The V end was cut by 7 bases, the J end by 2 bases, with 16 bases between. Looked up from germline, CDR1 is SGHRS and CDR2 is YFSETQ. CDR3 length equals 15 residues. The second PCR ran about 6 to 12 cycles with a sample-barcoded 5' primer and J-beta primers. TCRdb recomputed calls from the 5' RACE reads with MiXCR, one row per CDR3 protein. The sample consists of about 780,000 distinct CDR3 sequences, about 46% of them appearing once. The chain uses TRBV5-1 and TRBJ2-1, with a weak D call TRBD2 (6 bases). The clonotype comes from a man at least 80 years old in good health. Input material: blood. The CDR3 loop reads CASRPGRSTYNEQFF. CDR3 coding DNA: TGCGCCAGCCGGCCCGGGAGATCGACCTACAATGAGCAGTTCTTC.